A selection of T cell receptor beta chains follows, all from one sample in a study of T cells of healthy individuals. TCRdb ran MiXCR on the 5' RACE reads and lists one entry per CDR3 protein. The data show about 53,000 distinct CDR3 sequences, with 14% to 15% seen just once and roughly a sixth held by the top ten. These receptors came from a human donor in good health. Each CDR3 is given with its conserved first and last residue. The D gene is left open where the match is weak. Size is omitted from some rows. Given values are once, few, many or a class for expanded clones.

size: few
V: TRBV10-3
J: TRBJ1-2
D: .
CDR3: CAISESDMAGYTF
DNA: TGTGCCATCAGTGAGTCGGACATGGCTGGCTACACCTTC

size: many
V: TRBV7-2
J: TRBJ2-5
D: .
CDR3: CASNPYGTSETQYF
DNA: TGTGCCAGCAACCCTTACGGTACCTCAGAGACCCAGTACTTC

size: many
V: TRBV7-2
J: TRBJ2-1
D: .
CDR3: CASSLGQVNEQFF
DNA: TGTGCCAGCAGCTTAGGACAGGTGAATGAGCAGTTCTTC

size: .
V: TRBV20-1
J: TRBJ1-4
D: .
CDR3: CSASMAPTNEKLFF
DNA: TGCAGTGCTAGCATGGCCCCAACTAATGAAAAACTGTTTTTT

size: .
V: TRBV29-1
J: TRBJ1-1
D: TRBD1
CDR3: CSVDLGGGASEAFF
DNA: TGCAGCGTTGATCTCGGAGGGGGCGCTTCTGAAGCTTTCTTT

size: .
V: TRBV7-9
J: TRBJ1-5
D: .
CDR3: CAIKPDSNQPQHF
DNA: TGTGCCATCAAGCCCGATAGCAATCAGCCCCAGCATTTT

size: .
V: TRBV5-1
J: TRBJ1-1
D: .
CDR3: CASSLEPRLNTEAFF
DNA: TGCGCCAGCAGCTTGGAGCCCAGACTGAACACTGAAGCTTTCTTT

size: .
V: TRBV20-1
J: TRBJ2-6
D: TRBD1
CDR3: CSAPTGGSGANVLTF
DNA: TGCAGTGCTCCTACAGGGGGCTCTGGGGCCAACGTCCTGACTTTC

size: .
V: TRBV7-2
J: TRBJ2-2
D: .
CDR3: CASSLTPGDYTGELFF
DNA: TGTGCCAGCAGCTTAACCCCAGGGGACTACACCGGGGAGCTGTTTTTT

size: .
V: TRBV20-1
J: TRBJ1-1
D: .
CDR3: CSAIGHGFTEAFF
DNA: TGCAGTGCTATCGGACACGGGTTCACTGAAGCTTTCTTT

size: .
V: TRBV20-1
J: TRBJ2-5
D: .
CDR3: CSARAIGGAFDQETQYF
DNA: TGCAGTGCTAGAGCTATAGGGGGGGCCTTCGATCAAGAGACCCAGTACTTC

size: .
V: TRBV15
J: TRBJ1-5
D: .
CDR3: CATSGQIRSNQPQHF
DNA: TGTGCCACCAGCGGGCAGATTAGAAGCAATCAGCCCCAGCATTTT

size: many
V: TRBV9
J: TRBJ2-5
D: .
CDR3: CASSVTPLSNQETQYF
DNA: TGTGCCAGCAGCGTGACCCCCCTGTCGAACCAAGAGACCCAGTACTTC

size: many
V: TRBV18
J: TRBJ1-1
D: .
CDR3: CASSPPNSNLNTEAFF
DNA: TGTGCCAGCTCACCACCGAATAGTAACCTGAACACTGAAGCTTTCTTT

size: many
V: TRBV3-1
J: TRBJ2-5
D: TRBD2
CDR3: CASSPLMASGGIQETQYF
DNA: TGTGCCAGCAGCCCCTTAATGGCTAGCGGGGGGATCCAAGAGACCCAGTACTTC

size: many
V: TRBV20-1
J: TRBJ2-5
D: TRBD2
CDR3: CSAARTSGTPGETQYF
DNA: TGCAGTGCTGCTAGGACTAGCGGGACGCCGGGGGAGACCCAGTACTTC

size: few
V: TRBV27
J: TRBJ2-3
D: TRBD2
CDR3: CASSSSGGHTDTQYF
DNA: TGTGCCAGCAGTTCGAGCGGGGGGCACACAGATACGCAGTATTTT

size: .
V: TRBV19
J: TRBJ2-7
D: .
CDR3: CASSIPSSYEQYF
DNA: TGTGCCAGTAGTATACCGAGCTCCTACGAGCAGTACTTC

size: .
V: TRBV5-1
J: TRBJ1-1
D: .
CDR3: CASSRTADTEAFF
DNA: TGCGCCAGCAGTCGGACAGCGGACACTGAAGCTTTCTTT

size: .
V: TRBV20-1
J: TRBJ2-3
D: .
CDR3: CSAERREVDTQYF
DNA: TGCAGTGCTGAGAGGCGGGAAGTAGATACGCAGTATTTT

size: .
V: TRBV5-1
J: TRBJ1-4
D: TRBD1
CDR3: CASSSGDRDSLREKLFF
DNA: TGCGCCAGCAGCTCCGGGGACAGGGATAGCCTTAGAGAAAAACTGTTTTTT

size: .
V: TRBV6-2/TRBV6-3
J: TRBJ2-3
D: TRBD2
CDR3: CASSYGTSVGDTQYF
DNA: TGTGCCAGCAGTTACGGGACTAGCGTGGGGGATACGCAGTATTTT

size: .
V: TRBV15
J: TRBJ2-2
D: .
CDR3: CATSWNTGELFF
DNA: TGTGCCACCAGCTGGAACACCGGGGAGCTGTTTTTT

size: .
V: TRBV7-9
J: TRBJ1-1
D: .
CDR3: CASSWRIQGTEAFF
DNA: TGTGCCAGCAGCTGGCGAATCCAGGGTACTGAAGCTTTCTTT

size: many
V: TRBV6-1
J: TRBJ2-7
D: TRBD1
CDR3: CASSEADGTGVPYEQYF
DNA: TGTGCCAGCAGTGAAGCGGATGGGACAGGGGTTCCGTACGAGCAGTACTTC

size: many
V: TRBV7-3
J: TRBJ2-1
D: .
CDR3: CASTRGPGMNEQFF
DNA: TGTGCCAGCACTCGCGGGCCCGGTATGAATGAGCAGTTCTTC

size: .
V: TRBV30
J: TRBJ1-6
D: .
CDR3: CAWSVPENNSPLHF
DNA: TGTGCCTGGAGTGTACCGGAGAATAATTCACCCCTCCACTTT

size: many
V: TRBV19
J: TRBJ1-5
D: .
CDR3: CASSSRPGYSNQPQHF
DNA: TGTGCCAGTAGTTCTCGACCAGGGTACAGCAATCAGCCCCAGCATTTT

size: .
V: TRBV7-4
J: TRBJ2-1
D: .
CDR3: CASSLRGEQFF
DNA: TGTGCCAGCAGCTTACGCGGTGAGCAGTTCTTC

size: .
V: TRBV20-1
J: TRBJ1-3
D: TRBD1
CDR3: CSALTGAISGNTIYF
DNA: TGCAGTGCTCTGACAGGGGCCATCTCTGGAAACACCATATATTTT

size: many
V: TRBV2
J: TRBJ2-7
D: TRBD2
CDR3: CASSDTGTAILAGAFEQYF
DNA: TGTGCCAGCAGCGATACCGGGACAGCAATACTAGCGGGGGCGTTTGAGCAGTACTTC

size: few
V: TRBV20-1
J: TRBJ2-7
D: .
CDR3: CSATDPKITYEQYF
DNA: TGCAGTGCTACAGACCCTAAGATTACCTACGAGCAGTACTTC

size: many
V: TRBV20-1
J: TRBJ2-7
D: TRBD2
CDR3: CSARGGIDEQYF
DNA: TGCAGTGCCCGGGGGGGGATCGACGAGCAGTACTTC

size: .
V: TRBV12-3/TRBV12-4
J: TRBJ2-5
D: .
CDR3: CASSGGRETQYF
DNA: TGTGCCAGCAGTGGGGGAAGGGAGACCCAGTACTTC

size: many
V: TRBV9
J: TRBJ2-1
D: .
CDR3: CASSVSPRDRSEQFF
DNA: TGTGCCAGCAGCGTCAGCCCGCGGGATCGTAGTGAGCAGTTCTTC

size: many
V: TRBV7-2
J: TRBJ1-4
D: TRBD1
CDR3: CASSLDGGTGAEKLFF
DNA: TGTGCCAGCAGCTTAGACGGCGGGACAGGGGCCGAAAAACTGTTTTTT

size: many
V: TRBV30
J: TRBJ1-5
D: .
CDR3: CAFKSRDKEEPQHF
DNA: TGTGCCTTCAAGAGCCGGGACAAAGAGGAGCCCCAGCATTTT

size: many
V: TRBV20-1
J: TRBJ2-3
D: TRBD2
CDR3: CSAELAGGPTDTQYF
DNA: TGCAGTGCCGAGCTAGCGGGGGGGCCCACAGATACGCAGTATTTT

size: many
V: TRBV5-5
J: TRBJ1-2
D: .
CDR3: CASSLEAYGYTF
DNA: TGTGCCAGCAGCTTGGAGGCTTATGGCTACACCTTC

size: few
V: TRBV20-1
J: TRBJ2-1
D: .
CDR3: CSALQVPEQFF
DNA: TGCAGTGCGTTACAGGTCCCTGAGCAGTTCTTC

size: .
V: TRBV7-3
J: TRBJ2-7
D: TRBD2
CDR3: CASSLFSGGSGEQYF
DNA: TGTGCCAGCAGCCTCTTCTCGGGAGGCTCGGGGGAGCAGTACTTC

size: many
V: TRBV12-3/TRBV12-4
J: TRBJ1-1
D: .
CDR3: CASSFISNTEAFF
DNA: TGTGCCAGCAGTTTCATTTCGAACACTGAAGCTTTCTTT

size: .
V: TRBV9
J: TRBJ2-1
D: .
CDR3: CASSAPAGMDNEQFF
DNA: TGTGCCAGCAGCGCACCAGCAGGGATGGACAATGAGCAGTTCTTC

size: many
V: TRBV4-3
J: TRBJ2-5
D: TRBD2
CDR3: CASSQDSRGGGETQYF
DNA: TGCGCCAGCAGCCAAGATTCGCGGGGGGGAGGAGAGACCCAGTACTTC

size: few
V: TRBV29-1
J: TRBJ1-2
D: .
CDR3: CSAGEQEAGYTF
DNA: TGCAGCGCGGGGGAACAGGAGGCTGGCTACACCTTC

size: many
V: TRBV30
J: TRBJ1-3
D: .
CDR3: CAWNPARSGNTIYF
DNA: TGTGCCTGGAATCCCGCCCGATCTGGAAACACCATATATTTT

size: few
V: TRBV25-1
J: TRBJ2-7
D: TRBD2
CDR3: CASSEWGRGLGEQYF
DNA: TGTGCCAGCAGTGAATGGGGGCGGGGACTAGGAGAGCAGTACTTC

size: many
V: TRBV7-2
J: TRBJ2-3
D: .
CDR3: CASSPLHNTDTQYF
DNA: TGTGCCAGCAGCCCCCTCCACAACACAGATACGCAGTATTTT

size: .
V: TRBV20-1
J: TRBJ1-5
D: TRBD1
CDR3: CSARPGGRNQPQHF
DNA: TGCAGTGCTAGACCAGGGGGACGCAATCAGCCCCAGCATTTT

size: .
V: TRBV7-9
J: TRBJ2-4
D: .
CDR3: CASSLEIGDKANVQYF
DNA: TGTGCCAGCAGCTTAGAGATTGGTGATAAAGCAAACGTTCAGTACTTC

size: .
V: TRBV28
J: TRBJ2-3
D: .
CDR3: CASSQPPVDTQYF
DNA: TGTGCCAGCAGTCAACCCCCGGTAGATACGCAGTATTTT

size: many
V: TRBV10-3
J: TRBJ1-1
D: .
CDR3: CAISDHAPFSVTLMNTEAFF
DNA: TGTGCCATCAGTGATCATGCCCCATTCAGCGTAACTCTCATGAACACTGAAGCTTTCTTT

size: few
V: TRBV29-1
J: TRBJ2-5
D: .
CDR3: CSVEEGGRRETQYF
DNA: TGCAGCGTTGAGGAGGGGGGGCGACGGGAGACCCAGTACTTC

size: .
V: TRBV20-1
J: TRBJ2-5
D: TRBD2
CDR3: CSARDSSGRLQETQYF
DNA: TGCAGTGCTAGAGACTCTAGCGGGCGCCTTCAAGAGACCCAGTACTTC